The sequence of this TCR beta chain was determined in a study of shared clonotypes between healthy human individuals. The authors ran the assay at deep level. TCRdb's copy holds only in-frame clones and misses some; the assay was immunoSEQ multiplex PCR. The sample includes roughly 770,000 clones, around 96% of them seen just once. Selected positively for CCR7 and CD45RO-negative, naive CD8 cells excluded terminally differentiated effector memory CD45RA+ cells. This CDR3 is 13 amino acids long. Germline CDR1 reads MNHEY; CDR2 reads SVGAGI. Deletions cut 0 bases from V and 6 bases from J, with 8 bases between.

The V call is TRBV6-5, the J call TRBJ1-2; the D is unclear. This TCR was recovered from a man under 40 in good health. The sequenced sample was naive CD8+ T cells sorted from blood. CDR3 nucleotide sequence: TGTGCCAGCAGTTACTCGGTACTGGATGGCTACACCTTC. It is translated as CASSYSVLDGYTF.